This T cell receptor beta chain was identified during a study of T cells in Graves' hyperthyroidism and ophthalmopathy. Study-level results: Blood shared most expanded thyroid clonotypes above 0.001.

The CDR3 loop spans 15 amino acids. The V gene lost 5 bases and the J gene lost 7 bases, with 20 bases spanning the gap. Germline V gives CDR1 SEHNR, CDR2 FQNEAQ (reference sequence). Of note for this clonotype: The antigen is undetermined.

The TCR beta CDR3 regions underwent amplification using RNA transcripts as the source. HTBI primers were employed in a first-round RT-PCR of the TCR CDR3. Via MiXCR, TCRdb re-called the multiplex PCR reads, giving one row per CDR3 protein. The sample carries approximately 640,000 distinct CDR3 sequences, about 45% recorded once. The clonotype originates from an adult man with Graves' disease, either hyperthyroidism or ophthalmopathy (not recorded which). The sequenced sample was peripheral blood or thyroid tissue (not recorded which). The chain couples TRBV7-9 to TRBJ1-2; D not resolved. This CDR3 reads CASSEPDEAWGGYTF. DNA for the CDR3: TGTGCCAGCAGCGAACCCGACGAGGCCTGGGGTGGCTACACCTTC.